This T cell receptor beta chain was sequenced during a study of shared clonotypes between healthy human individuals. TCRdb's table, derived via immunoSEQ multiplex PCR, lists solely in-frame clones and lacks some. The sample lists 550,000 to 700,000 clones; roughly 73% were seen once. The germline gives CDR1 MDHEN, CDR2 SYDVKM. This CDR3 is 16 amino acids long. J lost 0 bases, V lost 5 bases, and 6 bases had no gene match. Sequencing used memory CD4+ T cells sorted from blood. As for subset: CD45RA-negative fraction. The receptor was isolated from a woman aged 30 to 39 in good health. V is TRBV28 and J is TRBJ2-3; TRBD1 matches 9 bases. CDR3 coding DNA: TGTGCCAGCAGTAAGCCCGGGACAGGGAGCACAGATACGCAGTATTTT. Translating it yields CASSKPGTGSTDTQYF. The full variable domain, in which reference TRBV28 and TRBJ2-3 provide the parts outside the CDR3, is DVKVTQSSRYLVKRTGEKVFLECVQDMDHENMFWYRQDPGLGLRLIYFSYDVKMKEKGDIPEGYSVSREKKERFSLILESASTNQTSMYLCASSKPGTGSTDTQYFGPGTRLTVL.